This TCR beta chain was observed in a study of T cell repertoires in cytomegalovirus infection. Across the whole study: Signatures in public TCR beta sequences pointed to both CMV infection and matching HLA type.

With respect to this clonotype: Its antigen remains unidentified.

TCRdb analysed the reads with MiXCR anew, one entry per CDR3 protein. Here the sample spans approximately 300,000 distinct CDR3 sequences, 20% to 25% being singletons. Study observations and caveats: Using cumulative public TCR beta family frequency, the authors identified those who carried CMV together with the relevant HLA.

The material sequenced was cultured PBMCs, taken from culture after CMV antigen stimulation. The TCR was taken from a human donor in good health (CMV status not recorded). Some clones in this sample may be carry-over from other donors' samples.

CDR3 residues: CASSQESPGRAFF. For the CDR3, the DNA is TGCGCCAGCAGCCAAGAGAGTCCTGGGAGGGCTTTCTTT. This chain links TRBV4-3 with TRBJ1-1; D is unresolved. The V and J ends lost 0 bases and 11 bases respectively, with 13 bases between them. Germline V lookup: CDR1 LGHNA, CDR2 YSLEER. The CDR3 extends over 13 amino acids.